The sample holds a few counts of the clone carrying this T cell receptor beta chain. TCRdb keeps only in-frame clones here, not all; method: immunoSEQ multiplex PCR. The table has about 660,000 clones, 88% seen once. This sample was taken from a study of shared T cell receptors in the human thymus. Germline CDR1 reads KGHSH; CDR2 reads LQKENI. V gave up 6 bases and J gave up 2 bases, with 11 bases separating them. The CDR3 spans 13 residues. In addition, the sample was reused for a study of human thymus T cells.

Material: thymocytes. The receptor's source is a boy in the first two years of life with a congenital heart defect. The chain combines TRBV18 with TRBJ2-7; D uncertain. The CDR3 here is CASSFTGTYEQYF. CDR3 sequence (DNA): TGTGCCAGCTCTTTCACGGGTACCTACGAGCAGTACTTC.